The T cell receptor beta chain described here comes from a study of brain metastases from non-small cell lung cancer. As regards this clone: This clone may be a read error of a much larger clone one base away.

The length of the CDR3 is 17 residues. The germline V gene has CDR1 KGHSH and CDR2 LQKENI. Trimming took 5 bases from V and 2 from J; bases not matched to a gene: 12. Assay: immunoSEQ multiplex PCR; the TCRdb copy retains only in-frame clones and omits some. The sample carries more than 2,500 clones, approximately 85% recorded once. The sequencing input was primary lung tumor tissue. The TCR originated in a donor aged 40 or older with non-small cell lung cancer. The V gene is TRBV18, the J gene TRBJ1-3; 7 nucleotides agree with TRBD1. The CDR3, as DNA: TGTGCCAGCTCATCACAGGACAGGCGACTTACTGGAAACACCATATATTTT. Encoded protein: CASSSQDRRLTGNTIYF.